The sequence of this T cell receptor beta chain was determined in a study of regulatory T cells in long-lasting Graves disease. Study-level information: Positivity for TSH receptor antibodies plus over 5 years of antithyroid drugs meant persistent Graves' disease.

The TCR beta library used iRepertoire HTBI primers with Arm-PCR amplification of CDR3. TCRdb itself ran the multiplex PCR reads through MiXCR, one entry per CDR3 protein. Seen here are some 440,000 distinct CDR3 sequences, less than 25% observed once, and the top ten hold 6.5% to 10%. This clonotype has at least ten counts. The antigen remains undetermined. CDR1 MDHEN and CDR2 SYDVKM come from the germline V gene. Trimming cost V 6 bases and J 8 bases, with 22 bases left between them. This CDR3 spans 15 amino acids. Study-level findings and limits: Persistent Graves' patients possessed reduced TCR diversity relative to recently diagnosed ones.

Indicated time point: persistent/refractory GD, antithyroid drugs over 5 years with positive TRAb. PBMC RNA was the source of the TCR library. An endocrinology department located in Xi'an, China, was where the patients came from. Sequences were derived from peripheral blood mononuclear cells (PBMCs), sampled when the disease was refractory, from a patient treated with antithyroid drugs. The genes are TRBV28 and TRBJ1-2, with D hard to call. The sequence derives from a female donor with Graves disease. The CDR3 here is CASRSPVQPLFGYTF. CDR3 DNA sequence: TGTGCCAGCAGATCCCCCGTTCAGCCGTTATTCGGCTACACCTTC.